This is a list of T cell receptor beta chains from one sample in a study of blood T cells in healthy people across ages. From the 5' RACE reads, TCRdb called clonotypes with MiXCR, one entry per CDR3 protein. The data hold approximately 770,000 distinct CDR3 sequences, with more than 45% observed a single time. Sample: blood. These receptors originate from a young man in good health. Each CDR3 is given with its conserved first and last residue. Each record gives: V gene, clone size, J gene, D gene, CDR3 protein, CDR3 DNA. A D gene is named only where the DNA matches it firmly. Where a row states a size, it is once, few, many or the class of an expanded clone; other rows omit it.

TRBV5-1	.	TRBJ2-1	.	CASTLFVSGDNEQFF	TGCGCCAGCACCCTGTTTGTTTCAGGGGACAATGAGCAGTTCTTC
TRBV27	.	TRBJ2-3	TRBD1	CASSLIGGQGADTQYF	TGTGCCAGCAGTTTAATTGGGGGACAGGGGGCAGATACGCAGTATTTT
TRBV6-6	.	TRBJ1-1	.	CAGSTRTGKNPEAFF	TGTGCCGGCAGTACTAGAACAGGGAAGAACCCTGAAGCTTTCTTT
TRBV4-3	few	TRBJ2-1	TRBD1	CASSRDRQGAFNEQFF	TGCGCCAGCAGCCGAGATAGACAGGGGGCCTTCAATGAGCAGTTCTTC
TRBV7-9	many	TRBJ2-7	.	CASSLVSGDDLHEQYF	TGTGCCAGCAGCTTAGTTTCTGGGGACGATCTTCACGAGCAGTACTTC
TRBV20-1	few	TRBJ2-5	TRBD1	CSATPGDRGLFEYF	TGCAGTGCTACTCCCGGGGACAGGGGGCTTTTTGAGTACTTC
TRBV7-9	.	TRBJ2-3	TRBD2	CASSFTSGRASGTDTQYF	TGTGCCAGCAGCTTTACTAGCGGGAGGGCTTCGGGCACAGATACGCAGTATTTT
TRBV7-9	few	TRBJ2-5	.	CASSPTTQETQYF	TGTGCCAGCAGCCCTACGACTCAAGAGACCCAGTACTTC
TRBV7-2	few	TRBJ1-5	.	CASSLVEGSNQPQHF	TGTGCCAGCAGCTTAGTTGAGGGTAGCAATCAGCCCCAGCATTTT
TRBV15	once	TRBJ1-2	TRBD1	CATSRAGDRARYTF	TGTGCCACCAGCAGAGCCGGGGACAGGGCGCGCTACACCTTC
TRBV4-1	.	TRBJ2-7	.	CASSQGWGPRVEQYF	TGCGCCAGCAGCCAAGGCTGGGGGCCCCGTGTCGAGCAGTACTTC
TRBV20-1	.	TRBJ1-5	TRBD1	CSAWTGNQPQHF	TGCAGTGCCTGGACAGGGAACCAGCCCCAGCATTTT
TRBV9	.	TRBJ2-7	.	CASSVALGPREQYF	TGTGCCAGCAGCGTAGCTTTGGGACCAAGGGAGCAGTACTTC
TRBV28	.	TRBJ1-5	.	CASILTGDTLTSNQPQHF	TGTGCCAGCATCTTAACTGGGGATACTCTCACTAGCAATCAGCCCCAGCATTTT
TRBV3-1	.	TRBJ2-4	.	CASSQPDSLAKNIQYF	TGTGCCAGCAGCCAGCCCGACAGCTTAGCCAAAAACATTCAGTACTTC
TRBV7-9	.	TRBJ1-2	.	CASSLPQVYGYTF	TGTGCCAGCAGCTTACCTCAGGTTTATGGCTACACCTTC
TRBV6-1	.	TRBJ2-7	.	CASSEVLGEVEQYF	TGTGCCAGCAGTGAAGTATTAGGAGAGGTCGAGCAGTACTTC
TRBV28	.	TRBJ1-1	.	CASSLGAGRTEAFF	TGTGCCAGCAGTTTAGGTGCGGGGCGGACTGAAGCTTTCTTT
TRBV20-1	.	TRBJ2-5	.	CSAPTTGEGQTQYF	TGCAGTGCTCCTACTACAGGGGAGGGGCAGACCCAGTACTTC
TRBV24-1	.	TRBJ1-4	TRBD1	CATPLQGKEKVVFF	TGTGCCACTCCCCTACAGGGGAAGGAAAAAGTGGTGTTTTTT
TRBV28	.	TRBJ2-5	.	CASSLRWEPQETQYF	TGTGCCAGCAGTTTAAGGTGGGAGCCGCAAGAGACCCAGTACTTC
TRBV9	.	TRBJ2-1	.	CASSVENEQFF	TGTGCCAGCAGCGTAGAGAATGAGCAGTTCTTC
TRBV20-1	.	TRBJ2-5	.	CSARDGGRGGTQYF	TGCAGTGCTAGAGATGGAGGCAGGGGGGGGACCCAGTACTTC
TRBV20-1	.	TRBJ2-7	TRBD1	CSARDPDRGIHEQYF	TGCAGTGCTAGAGATCCCGACAGGGGGATACACGAGCAGTACTTC